These 26 T cell receptor beta chains came from one sample sequenced in a study of blood T cell repertoires in COVID-19. Assay used: immunoSEQ multiplex PCR; TCRdb lists only in-frame clones, some missing. The top ten clones hold around 7% of a sample with approximately 70,000 clones, around nine tenths of them seen once. The material sequenced was peripheral blood. These receptors were collected from a man in his forties with COVID-19, enrolled during active disease.

This clone has only one observation. The chain joins TRBV3-1 (or the pseudogene TRBV3-2) to TRBJ2-5; TRBD2 aligns across 7 bases. The CDR3 has 17 residues. Germline V gene data show CDR1 as LGHDT and CDR2 as YNNKEL (reference sequence). The V and J ends lost 0 bases and 0 bases, in that order; junction bases with no gene match: 7. CDR3 sequence reads: CASSQEGGGVYQETQYF. CDR3 in DNA: TGTGCCAGCAGCCAAGAGGGCGGGGGAGTTTACCAAGAGACCCAGTACTTC.

This sequence joins TRBV6-5 and TRBJ2-7, with TRBD1 as a possible D gene (6 bases). Per the germline V gene, CDR1 is MNHEY and CDR2 is SVGAGI. This CDR3 contains 14 residues. V was clipped by 2 bases and J by 2 bases, with 10 bases between them. The CDR3 sequence is CASSYDRLTYEQYF. The CDR3 region has the DNA TGTGCCAGCAGTTACGACAGGCTTACCTACGAGCAGTACTTC.

The chain carries TRBV25-1 and TRBJ2-5, with D possibly TRBD1 on 6 matching bases. Trimming cost V 9 bases and J 4 bases, with 12 bases left between them. CDR3 size: 12 residues. Germline lookup yields CDR1 MGHDK and CDR2 SYGVNS. The CDR3 bases are TGTGCCAGAGAGGGACATGGAGAGACCCAGTACTTC. Translating gives CAREGHGETQYF.

The chain combines TRBV4-1 with TRBJ2-7, with 12 bases fitting TRBD2. J was trimmed by 0 bases and V by 6 bases; bases with no gene match: 12. The CDR3 loop spans 18 amino acids. Per germline, CDR1 MGHRA and CDR2 YSYEKL. Here the CDR3 reads CASSQGLAGGLLSYEQYF. DNA for the CDR3: TGCGCCAGCAGTCAGGGGCTAGCGGGGGGGTTACTCTCCTACGAGCAGTACTTC.

This chain links TRBV29-1 with TRBJ2-5; no firm D call. Germline V CDR1 and CDR2: SQVTM, ANQGSEA. Trimming removed 8 bases from V and 4 bases from J, with 14 bases in between. The CDR3 is 12 residues long. DNA for the CDR3: TGCAGCTCTCAAGTGAGCCGAGAGACCCAGTACTTC. It yields the protein CSSQVSRETQYF. Full variable domain (missing parts from reference TRBV29-1 and TRBJ2-5): SAVISQKPSRDICQRGTSLTIQCQVDSQVTMMFWYRQQPGQSLTLIATANQGSEATYESGFVIDKFPISRPNLTFSTLTVSNMSPEDSSIYLCSSQVSRETQYFGPGTRLLVL.

This sequence joins TRBV9 and TRBJ2-5; a possible D gene is TRBD2 (6 bases). Trimming pared 4 bases from V and 5 bases from J, leaving 21 bases between. CDR3 size: 16 residues. Germline CDR1 is SGDLS and CDR2 is YYNGEE. This chain's CDR3 is CASSPPQMAGRETQYF. The CDR3 bases are TGTGCCAGCAGCCCCCCCCAAATGGCAGGGAGGGAGACCCAGTACTTC.

The chain employs TRBV3-1 (or the pseudogene TRBV3-2) and TRBJ2-1; 15 nucleotides align to TRBD2. This CDR3 is 16 amino acids long. After removal of 0 bases from V and 7 bases from J, the junction contained 1 base not matched to a gene. In germline, CDR1 is LGHDT, CDR2 YNNKEL (reference sequence). The CDR3 protein is CASSQDGTSGGNEQFF. CDR3 coding DNA: TGTGCCAGCAGCCAAGACGGGACTAGCGGGGGGAATGAGCAGTTCTTC.

The V call is TRBV5-1, the J call TRBJ2-1, with D possibly being TRBD2 (6 bases). This CDR3 has 18 residues. V shed 3 bases and J shed 2 bases, with 21 bases lying between them. Germline lookup yields CDR1 SGHRS and CDR2 YFSETQ. The DNA of the CDR3 is TGCGCCAGCAGCTCCTTCCCCTCAACTGGAGGGACCTACAATGAGCAGTTCTTC. Its translation: CASSSFPSTGGTYNEQFF. Full variable domain (missing parts from reference TRBV5-1 and TRBJ2-1): KAGVTQTPRYLIKTRGQQVTLSCSPISGHRSVSWYQQTPGQGLQFLFEYFSETQRNKGNFPGRFSGRQFSNSRSEMNVSTLELGDSALYLCASSSFPSTGGTYNEQFFGPGTRLTVL.

The chain joins TRBV3-1 (or the pseudogene TRBV3-2) to TRBJ2-3, with TRBD2 matching over 11 bases. The CDR3 extends over 17 amino acids. V dropped 4 bases and J dropped 3; count of bases not matched to a gene: 9. Germline assignment: CDR1 LGHDT and CDR2 YNNKEL (reference sequence). As DNA, the CDR3 is TGTGCCAGCAGCCCCGTAGGACTAGCGGGTGTGACAGATACGCAGTATTTT. Translating gives CASSPVGLAGVTDTQYF.

The CDR3 spells CASSTGGSYLNEQFF. As DNA, the CDR3 is TGCGCCAGCAGCACCGGGGGGTCCTACTTAAATGAGCAGTTCTTC. The J gene is TRBJ2-1, the V gene TRBV5-1; 7 nucleotides match TRBD2. This CDR3 is 15 amino acids long. With 4 bases clipped from V and 7 bases from J, the junction kept 11 bases outside the gene matches. Germline CDR1 and CDR2: SGHRS and YFSETQ.

V usage is TRBV5-1 and J usage is TRBJ2-5, with D possibly being TRBD2 (5 bases). The CDR3 loop spans 13 amino acids. In germline, CDR1 is SGHRS, CDR2 YFSETQ. V was trimmed by 5 bases and J by 9 bases, leaving 17 bases between them. This CDR3 reads CASRADQAEAQYF. The CDR3 DNA reads TGCGCCAGCAGAGCGGATCAAGCGGAGGCCCAGTACTTC.

The CDR3 nucleotides are TGTGCCAGCAGCCGAGGAGGGGACTCCTCTGGAAACACCATATATTTT. It codes for CASSRGGDSSGNTIYF. The genes are TRBV28 and TRBJ1-3; weak D call: TRBD1 (5 bases). The CDR3 has 16 residues. Trimming removed 6 bases at V and 0 bases at J, with 15 bases between. Looked up from germline, CDR1 is MDHEN and CDR2 is SYDVKM.

V is TRBV9 and J is TRBJ1-2, with 10 positions matching TRBD1. In germline, CDR1 is SGDLS, CDR2 YYNGEE. V shed 3 bases, J shed 7 bases, and the junction held 6 bases outside the gene matches. This CDR3 spans 14 amino acids. DNA for the CDR3: TGTGCCAGCAGCGCGACAGGGGGCCGTGGTGGCTACACCTTC. Translation gives CASSATGGRGGYTF.

The CDR3 spells CASSFAWAGRGGNYGYTF. CDR3 in DNA: TGTGCCAGCAGCTTCGCCTGGGCCGGGCGGGGAGGGAACTATGGCTACACCTTC. The chain couples TRBV7-2 to TRBJ1-2; D ambiguous. Trimming removed 3 bases at V and 2 bases at J, with 22 bases between. CDR1 and CDR2 from the germline V gene are SGHTA and FQGNSA. This CDR3 spans 18 amino acids.

The V and J genes are TRBV28 and TRBJ1-6; D is ambiguous. In germline, CDR1 is MDHEN, CDR2 SYDVKM. V lost 5 bases to trimming and J lost 5 bases, with 10 bases between them. This CDR3 spans 14 amino acids. CDR3 nucleotides: TGTGCCAGCAGTCCCCCAGTCCATAATTCACCCCTCCACTTT. This sequence encodes CASSPPVHNSPLHF.

The chain couples TRBV12-5 to TRBJ2-2; 8 bases match TRBD1. J lost 3 bases, V lost 7 bases, and 7 bases had no gene match. The germline V gene has CDR1 LGHNT and CDR2 FRNRAP. The CDR3 length is 15 residues. The DNA of the CDR3 is TGTGCTAGTGTCCGAGGACAGGGTGACACCGGGGAGCTGTTTTTT. This gives the protein CASVRGQGDTGELFF.

The genes are TRBV4-1 and TRBJ2-3, with 9 bases that match TRBD1. J was trimmed by 4 bases and V by 3 bases; bases with no gene match: 5. CDR1 and CDR2 (germline): MGHRA, YSYEKL. This CDR3 is built from 15 residues. The CDR3 nucleotides are TGCGCCAGCAGCCAGGGACAGGGAGGACCAGATACGCAGTATTTT. It is translated as CASSQGQGGPDTQYF.

The chain links TRBV6-6 to TRBJ1-6, with D possibly TRBD1 on 5 matching bases. The germline CDR1 and CDR2 sequences are MNHNY and SVGAGI (reference sequence). Trimming took 5 bases from V and 0 from J, leaving 32 bases between them. This CDR3 comprises 23 residues. The DNA of the CDR3 is TGTGCCAGCAGTCACGACTCCCGCATCCCAGGGTTGGGCCCGAGCTCCTATAATTCACCCCTCCACTTT. Protein: CASSHDSRIPGLGPSSYNSPLHF.

This clone was seen just once. The J gene is TRBJ1-1, the V gene TRBV10-3, with 7 nucleotides matching TRBD1. The CDR3 runs 15 residues. The ends lost 2 bases at V and 6 bases at J; junction bases unmatched: 9. The germline V gene encodes CDR1 ENHRY and CDR2 SYGVKD. The CDR3 here is CAISEEVTGIPEAFF. As DNA, the CDR3 is TGTGCCATCAGTGAGGAGGTGACAGGGATACCTGAAGCTTTCTTT.

This sequence joins TRBV3-1 (or the pseudogene TRBV3-2) and TRBJ2-1; 9 bases fit TRBD2. The CDR3 sequence is 15 residues long. CDR1 LGHDT and CDR2 YNNKEL come from the germline V gene (reference sequence). Trimming removed 0 bases from V and 4 bases from J; junction bases left unmatched: 1. The CDR3 bases are TGTGCCAGCAGCCAAGATAGCGGGGGTTACAATGAGCAGTTCTTC. Translated: CASSQDSGGYNEQFF.

The CDR3 here is CASDTGTANEKLFF. CDR3 in DNA: TGTGCCAGCGATACAGGGACCGCGAATGAAAAACTGTTTTTT. The V and J genes are TRBV19 and TRBJ1-4; D possibly corresponds to TRBD1 (6 bases). The CDR3 contains 14 residues. Trimming stripped 9 bases from V and 5 bases from J, with 16 bases between. Germline CDR1 is LNHDA and CDR2 is SQIVND (reference sequence). Together with reference TRBV19 and TRBJ1-4, the CDR3 gives the full variable domain: DGGITQSPKYLFRKEGQNVTLSCEQNLNHDAMYWYRQDPGQGLRLIYYSQIVNDFQKGDIAEGYSVSREKKESFPLTVTSAQKNPTAFYLCASDTGTANEKLFFGSGTQLSVL.

The chain recombines TRBV5-1 with TRBJ2-5, with D maybe TRBD2 (5 bases). The CDR3 loop spans 16 amino acids. Germline V gene data show CDR1 as SGHRS and CDR2 as YFSETQ. The V and J ends lost 4 bases and 2 bases respectively, with 18 bases between them. The CDR3 here is CASSDGRATRQETQYF. In DNA form, the CDR3 reads TGCGCCAGCAGCGATGGGCGGGCAACACGTCAAGAGACCCAGTACTTC.

The V call is TRBV2, the J call TRBJ1-1, with 7 bases identical to TRBD1. The V gene end was trimmed by 8 bases and the J gene end by 5 bases; junction bases not matched to a gene: 8. This CDR3 contains 13 residues. In germline, CDR1 is SNHLY, CDR2 FYNNEI. CDR3 protein: CASGMEGATEAFF. For the CDR3, the DNA is TGTGCCAGCGGCATGGAGGGGGCGACTGAAGCTTTCTTT. Based on the CDR3 plus reference TRBV2 and TRBJ1-1, the full variable domain is EPEVTQTPSHQVTQMGQEVILRCVPISNHLYFYWYRQILGQKVEFLVSFYNNEISEKSEIFDDQFSVERPDGSNFTLKIRSTKLEDSAMYFCASGMEGATEAFFGQGTRLTVV.

V usage is TRBV11-2 and J usage is TRBJ2-3; 7 bases agree with TRBD2. The CDR3 covers 15 residues. The ends lost 6 bases at V and 0 bases at J; junction bases unmatched: 6. Looked up from germline, CDR1 is SGHAT and CDR2 is FQNNGV. The CDR3 loop reads CASRPSGSSTDTQYF. The CDR3 DNA sequence: TGTGCCAGCAGGCCTAGCGGATCTAGCACAGATACGCAGTATTTT.

The V gene is TRBV5-4, the J gene TRBJ2-5; 7 nucleotides line up with TRBD1. The junction had 4 bases not matched to a gene; V was cut back by 3 bases and J by 2 bases. Germline loops: CDR1 SGHNT, CDR2 YYREEE (reference sequence). The CDR3 runs to 14 residues. The DNA for the CDR3 is TGTGCCAGCAGCTCGGGGACAGCACAAGAGACCCAGTACTTC. Its translation is CASSSGTAQETQYF.

The chain has TRBV4-1 and TRBJ2-1; TRBD2 matches at 11 bases. Germline CDR1 MGHRA, CDR2 YSYEKL. The V and J ends lost 1 base and 8 bases, in that order; junction bases with no gene match: 4. The length of the CDR3 is 15 residues. CDR3: CASSQVGLAVHEQFF. The CDR3 region has the DNA TGCGCCAGCAGCCAAGTGGGACTAGCGGTCCATGAGCAGTTCTTC.